This section outlines one T cell receptor beta chain sequence together with its context. Antigen specificity is unknown. The source of the sample is a study of T cells after yellow fever vaccination. Study-level findings and limits: It was the secondary response that reached its peak faster, day 5 versus 15, but it was weaker. Post-booster reappearance was seen for most primary-vaccination clones (96% CD4, around 88% CD8). Abundant bulk-derived clonotypes could contaminate FACS-sorted repertoires.

Trimming pared 5 bases from V and 8 bases from J, leaving 13 bases between. The CDR3 sequence is 14 residues long. Germline-derived CDR1 and CDR2 are SGHVS and FNYEAQ. UMIs were added to TCR cDNA along with a universal primer site when it was made by 5'RACE template switching. TCRdb reprocessed the 5' RACE reads with MiXCR, giving one entry per CDR3 protein. The table lists under 700,000 distinct CDR3 sequences, approximately 16% of them singletons. The starting material was PBMCs, obtained 5 to 6 days after the first yellow fever vaccination. This chain joins TRBV7-6 and TRBJ1-6; D is undetermined. This TCR was recovered from a man aged 18 to 30 who received the YFV17D yellow fever vaccine. CDR3 sequence: CASSPTGLDSPLHF. Written as DNA, the CDR3 is TGTGCCAGCAGCCCCACGGGGTTGGATTCACCCCTCCACTTT.